The 21 T cell receptor beta chains presented below share a single source sample, sequenced in a study of blood T cell repertoires in COVID-19. The assay was immunoSEQ multiplex PCR, and TCRdb's table has in-frame clones only and misses some. This sample has around 200,000 clones, with approximately 79% found just once. Sequenced material: peripheral blood. The receptors derive from a woman aged 45-65 years with acute or convalescent COVID-19.

V gene TRBV11-2 combines with J gene TRBJ2-7; 7 nucleotides align to TRBD1. CDR3 length: 15 residues. Germline V gene lookup returns CDR1 SGHAT and CDR2 FQNNGV. Losses at the gene ends were 1 base for V and 2 bases for J; bases not matched to a gene: 5. DNA of the CDR3: TGTGCCAGCAGCTTAGCCCAGGGACAGCCCTACGAGCAGTACTTC. It yields the protein CASSLAQGQPYEQYF.

The V gene is TRBV6-5, the J gene TRBJ2-1; D possibly corresponds to TRBD2 (6 bases). The V end was cut by 5 bases, the J end by 6 bases, with 17 bases between. The CDR3 is 15 residues long. From germline, CDR1 is MNHEY and CDR2 SVGAGI. CDR3 residues: CASSPRRLGANEQFF. In DNA, the CDR3 is TGTGCCAGCAGTCCCCGGAGACTAGGGGCCAATGAGCAGTTCTTC.

V gene TRBV6-4 combines with J gene TRBJ1-2, with 10 bases fitting TRBD1. The CDR3 covers 13 residues. Germline CDR1 and CDR2: MRHNA and SNTAGT. V lost 6 bases and J lost 8; bases outside the gene matches: 6. CDR3 coding DNA: TGTGCCAGCAGCGAGACAGGGGGCTGGGGCTACACCTTC. It translates to CASSETGGWGYTF.

This rearrangement joins TRBV19 to TRBJ2-1; 13 nucleotides align to TRBD2. There are 16 residues in the CDR3. Germline-derived CDR1 and CDR2 are LNHDA and SQIVND (reference sequence). Trimming removed 4 bases from V and 10 bases from J; junction bases left unmatched: 10. The CDR3 loop is CASSTRTSGGTAEQFF. CDR3 DNA sequence: TGTGCCAGTAGTACCCGGACTAGCGGGGGTACGGCGGAGCAGTTCTTC.

V usage is TRBV7-2 and J usage is TRBJ2-3; the match to TRBD2 covers 7 bases. This CDR3 is built from 13 residues. V lost 3 bases to trimming and J lost 6 bases; unmatched junction nucleotides: 3. Germline-derived CDR1 and CDR2 are SGHTA and FQGNSA. The CDR3 nucleotides are TGTGCCAGCAGCTTCGGACTAGGGGATACGCAGTATTTT. This codes for CASSFGLGDTQYF.

The rearrangement uses TRBV27 and TRBJ2-1; 11 nucleotides agree with TRBD2. Trimming cost V 4 bases and J 8 bases; bases outside gene matches: 7. The CDR3 covers 15 residues. Germline values: CDR1 MNHEY, CDR2 SMNVEV (reference sequence). DNA of the CDR3: TGTGCCAGCAGTTCCCTACTAGCGGGAGTTTATGAGCAGTTCTTC. Translating gives CASSSLLAGVYEQFF.

The chain joins TRBV5-1 to TRBJ2-7; 7 bases map to TRBD2. Looked up from germline, CDR1 is SGHRS and CDR2 is YFSETQ. Unmatched junction bases numbered 12, after V lost 0 bases and J lost 6 bases. CDR3 size: 16 residues. DNA for the CDR3: TGCGCCAGCAGCTTGGTAGGCGGGCGGGAGCTGAGCGAGCAGTACTTC. This gives the protein CASSLVGGRELSEQYF. Full variable domain (missing parts from reference TRBV5-1 and TRBJ2-7): KAGVTQTPRYLIKTRGQQVTLSCSPISGHRSVSWYQQTPGQGLQFLFEYFSETQRNKGNFPGRFSGRQFSNSRSEMNVSTLELGDSALYLCASSLVGGRELSEQYFGPGTRLTVT.

This clone has only one observation. The chain combines TRBV19 with TRBJ1-4, with D unresolved. The CDR3 consists of 14 residues. V was cut by 3 bases and J by 3 bases, with 8 bases left in between. From germline, CDR1 is LNHDA and CDR2 SQIVND (reference sequence). CDR3 sequence reads: CASSITAANEKLFF. As DNA, the CDR3 is TGTGCCAGTAGTATCACAGCGGCTAATGAAAAACTGTTTTTT.

The V gene is TRBV27, the J gene TRBJ2-3; no clear D. Trimming stripped 3 bases from V and 0 bases from J, with 7 bases between. CDR1 and CDR2 (germline): MNHEY, SMNVEV (reference sequence). This CDR3 has 14 residues. In DNA, the CDR3 is TGTGCCAGCAGTTTTGCAACTAGCACAGATACGCAGTATTTT. Its protein is CASSFATSTDTQYF.

This sequence joins TRBV11-2 and TRBJ2-1; D is ambiguous. Germline lookup yields CDR1 SGHAT and CDR2 FQNNGV. V lost 1 base and J 9 bases, leaving 10 bases between the germline ends. This CDR3 region has 13 residues. The CDR3 protein is CASSLVDIGEQFF. CDR3 nucleotides: TGTGCCAGCAGCTTAGTCGACATCGGTGAGCAGTTCTTC. Filled out from reference TRBV11-2 and TRBJ2-1, the complete variable domain reads EAGVAQSPRYKIIEKRQSVAFWCNPISGHATLYWYQQILGQGPKLLIQFQNNGVVDDSQLPKDRFSAERLKGVDSTLKIQPAKLEDSAVYLCASSLVDIGEQFFGPGTRLTVL.

The chain has TRBV5-3 and TRBJ1-1; 8 bases line up with TRBD1. TRBV5-3 is flagged as an ORF with uncertain function. The J segment lost 3 bases and the V segment lost 3 bases, leaving 10 bases of the junction unmatched. This CDR3 has 16 residues. In nucleotides, the CDR3 is TGTGCCAGAAGCTCAGACACCAGGGGGCAGGACACTGAAGCTTTCTTT. Translation: CARSSDTRGQDTEAFF.

This clone came up a few times. The chain joins TRBV6-2 or TRBV6-3 to TRBJ2-7, with 8 bases lining up with TRBD2. V was pared by 4 bases and J by 0 bases, with 8 bases of the junction left unmatched. The CDR3 has 16 amino acids. The germline gives CDR1 MNHEY, CDR2 SVGEGT. CDR3 coding DNA: TGTGCCAGCAGTTGGTCGGGCGGGAGGCTCTCCTACGAGCAGTACTTC. Residues: CASSWSGGRLSYEQYF.

CDR3: CASSSPRTFSNSPLHF. Written as DNA, the CDR3 is TGTGCCAGCAGTTCCCCTAGGACTTTTAGTAATTCACCCCTCCACTTT. The genes are TRBV28 and TRBJ1-6; no firm D call. The germline V gene encodes CDR1 MDHEN and CDR2 SYDVKM. Deletions cut 4 bases from V and 6 bases from J, with 16 bases between. The CDR3 runs to 16 residues.

The sample holds one count of this clone. V is TRBV10-1 and J is TRBJ2-3, with TRBD2 as a possible D gene (6 bases). The CDR3 has 16 amino acids. V shed 6 bases and J shed 4 bases, with 20 bases lying between them. Germline CDR1 and CDR2: WNHNN and SYGVQD (reference sequence). In DNA, the CDR3 is TGCGCCAGCAGCGCCCTCGGGAGCAAGGGCGCAGATACGCAGTATTTT. Translating it yields CASSALGSKGADTQYF.

This clone has only a few counts. This chain joins TRBV9 and TRBJ1-1, with 7 bases identical to TRBD1. The CDR3 length is 14 residues. With 2 bases clipped from V and 1 base from J, the junction kept 2 bases outside the gene matches. CDR1 SGDLS and CDR2 YYNGEE come from the germline V gene. CDR3 amino acids: CASSVSGGNTEAFF. CDR3 coding DNA: TGTGCCAGCAGCGTTTCAGGGGGGAACACTGAAGCTTTCTTT. The whole variable domain, remainder taken from reference TRBV9 and TRBJ1-1, is DSGVTQTPKHLITATGQRVTLRCSPRSGDLSVYWYQQSLDQGLQFLIQYYNGEERAKGNILERFSAQQFPDLHSELNLSSLELGDSALYFCASSVSGGNTEAFFGQGTRLTVV.

The chain uses TRBV9 and TRBJ2-6; tentative D call: TRBD1 (5 bases). The V end lost 4 bases, the J end lost 0 bases, and 17 bases lay between the germline ends. CDR1 and CDR2 (germline): SGDLS, YYNGEE. This CDR3 contains 18 residues. In DNA form, the CDR3 reads TGTGCCAGCAGCCCCTCAGGGCGGAAAACCTCTGGGGCCAACGTCCTGACTTTC. Protein product: CASSPSGRKTSGANVLTF.

The J gene is TRBJ1-5, the V gene TRBV4-1, with 7 positions matching TRBD1. The junction had 11 bases not matched to a gene; V was cut back by 4 bases and J by 8 bases. In germline, CDR1 is MGHRA, CDR2 YSYEKL. The CDR3 covers 15 residues. The CDR3 DNA reads TGCGCCAGCAGCCCCGGGACAGCCGGAGGGGAGCCCCAGCATTTT. Translating gives CASSPGTAGGEPQHF.

The chain uses TRBV7-2 and TRBJ2-7; weak D call: TRBD2 (5 bases). CDR1 is SGHTA, CDR2 FQGNSA, per germline. This CDR3 comprises 12 residues. V was clipped by 5 bases and J by 7 bases, with 12 bases between them. The CDR3 region is CASSLGRGEQYF. Written as DNA, the CDR3 is TGTGCCAGCAGCCTCGGTAGAGGGGAGCAGTACTTC.

This clone has just a few counts. Other DNA sequences in the sample encode the same CDR3. J is TRBJ2-7 and V is TRBV6-5; 10 positions agree with TRBD2. From germline, CDR1 is MNHEY and CDR2 SVGAGI. The CDR3 length is 15 residues. V was pared by 0 bases and J by 2 bases, with 1 base of the junction left unmatched. DNA for the CDR3: TGTGCCAGCAGTTACTCCCTAGCGGGAGCCTACGAGCAGTACTTC. Amino acid sequence: CASSYSLAGAYEQYF.

The V call is TRBV30, the J call TRBJ2-7; TRBD1 might be the D (6 bases). Germline CDR1 reads GTSNPN; CDR2 reads SVGIG (reference sequence). Trimming took 2 bases from V and 1 from J, leaving 12 bases between them. CDR3 size: 14 residues. This CDR3 is CAWSSMTGSYEQYF. The DNA for the CDR3 is TGTGCCTGGAGTTCCATGACAGGTTCCTACGAGCAGTACTTC.

The V and J genes are TRBV6-5 and TRBJ1-2; 8 bases match TRBD1. CDR3 length: 15 residues. The V gene's germline CDR1 is MNHEY and CDR2 SVGAGI. Trimming at V came to 5 bases and at J to 3 bases, leaving 8 bases not matched to a gene. This chain's CDR3 is CASSRQGNGDYGYTF. In nucleotides, the CDR3 is TGTGCCAGCAGTCGACAGGGGAATGGCGACTATGGCTACACCTTC.